A single sample gave rise to the 23 T cell receptor beta chains below, sequenced in a study of cytomegalovirus exposure and HLA in healthy donors. Amplification used 60 Vbeta primers and 13 Jbeta primers. Measured with immunoSEQ multiplex PCR; TCRdb has only the in-frame clones, and not every one. The sample holds 200,000 or so clones, approximately 78% seen once. What was sequenced was PBMCs. The receptors come from a woman aged 45 to 65 in good health and CMV-seropositive.

The chain couples TRBV29-1 to TRBJ2-1; the match to TRBD2 covers 9 bases. This CDR3 is 16 amino acids long. J lost 2 bases, V lost 3 bases, and 8 bases had no gene match. CDR1 SQVTM and CDR2 ANQGSEA come from the germline V gene. The chain's CDR3 is CSVDGSKRGAYNEQFF. The CDR3 bases are TGCAGCGTTGACGGGAGTAAGCGGGGGGCCTACAATGAGCAGTTCTTC.

This clone was found once. The chain carries TRBV18 and TRBJ1-1; 8 positions agree with TRBD1. Germline V lookup: CDR1 KGHSH, CDR2 LQKENI. J was trimmed by 4 bases and V by 6 bases; bases with no gene match: 13. The CDR3 extends over 16 amino acids. The CDR3 sequence: CASSLRDRGSSTEAFF. The CDR3 coding sequence is TGTGCCAGCTCGCTGCGTGACAGGGGATCGAGCACTGAAGCTTTCTTT.

The V gene is TRBV6-5, the J gene TRBJ1-5; 7 bases fit TRBD1. After removal of 6 bases from V and 7 bases from J, the junction contained 9 bases not matched to a gene. The CDR3 consists of 14 residues. CDR1 is MNHEY, CDR2 SVGAGI, per germline. CDR3 in DNA: TGTGCCAGCAGACCGGGACAGCTGGGACAGCCCCAGCATTTT. It yields the protein CASRPGQLGQPQHF.

The J gene is TRBJ2-7, the V gene TRBV4-1, with 9 bases that match TRBD1. Germline CDR1 and CDR2: MGHRA and YSYEKL. The CDR3 totals 14 residues. V dropped 6 bases and J dropped 3; count of bases not matched to a gene: 6. CDR3 nucleotide sequence: TGCGCCAGCAGTTGGGACAGGGAAAACTACGAGCAGTACTTC. Residues: CASSWDRENYEQYF.

V usage is TRBV11-2 and J usage is TRBJ2-7; D is possibly TRBD2 (6 bases). Germline assignment: CDR1 SGHAT and CDR2 FQNNGV. The CDR3 has 14 amino acids. The V end lost 5 bases, the J end lost 2 bases, and 13 bases lay between the germline ends. CDR3 DNA sequence: TGTGCCAGCAGCCTGCCGGGACTCCCCTACGAGCAGTACTTC. It specifies CASSLPGLPYEQYF.

The chain has TRBV10-3 and TRBJ1-1, with 8 bases matching TRBD1. V shed 8 bases, J shed 0 bases, and the junction held 14 bases outside the gene matches. The V gene's germline CDR1 is ENHRY and CDR2 SYGVKD. The CDR3 consists of 17 residues. The CDR3 spells CAIRPGWQGAVNTEAFF. CDR3 coding DNA: TGTGCCATCCGGCCTGGTTGGCAGGGGGCCGTGAACACTGAAGCTTTCTTT.

The J gene is TRBJ2-7, the V gene TRBV9, with 9 bases that match TRBD2. The CDR3 consists of 15 residues. From germline, CDR1 is SGDLS and CDR2 YYNGEE. The V segment lost 0 bases and the J segment 2 bases; nucleotides outside the gene matches: 3. CDR3 amino acids: CASSVGPSGAYEQYF. The CDR3 DNA is TGTGCCAGCAGCGTAGGCCCTAGCGGGGCCTACGAGCAGTACTTC.

This clone was seen more than once but under ten times. The V gene is TRBV30, the J gene TRBJ1-2; 8 bases fit TRBD1. Germline assignment: CDR1 GTSNPN and CDR2 SVGIG (reference sequence). The ends lost 2 bases at V and 6 bases at J; junction bases unmatched: 5. This CDR3 spans 13 amino acids. CDR3 sequence (DNA): TGTGCCTGGAGTTTACAGGGGGTTCATGGCTACACCTTC. Protein sequence: CAWSLQGVHGYTF.

The V gene is TRBV4-3, the J gene TRBJ2-3; 8 bases fit TRBD2. Losses at the gene ends were 0 bases for V and 4 bases for J; bases not matched to a gene: 9. Germline V gives CDR1 LGHNA, CDR2 YSLEER. This CDR3 contains 17 residues. This chain's CDR3 is CASSQEAGTSEPDTQYF. CDR3 DNA sequence: TGCGCCAGCAGCCAAGAAGCCGGGACTAGTGAGCCAGATACGCAGTATTTT.

The chain has TRBV6-5 and TRBJ2-7, with TRBD1 matching over 8 bases. Unmatched junction bases numbered 8, after V lost 7 bases and J lost 0 bases. This CDR3 comprises 15 residues. Germline V gene lookup returns CDR1 MNHEY and CDR2 SVGAGI. The chain's CDR3 is CASNKGQGYSYEQYF. The DNA of the CDR3 is TGTGCCAGCAATAAAGGACAGGGTTACTCCTACGAGCAGTACTTC.

The chain couples TRBV10-1 to TRBJ2-1; 9 bases are shared with TRBD2. Germline assignment: CDR1 WNHNN and CDR2 SYGVQD (reference sequence). V gave up 7 bases and J gave up 7 bases; unmatched junction bases: 5. The CDR3 has 13 residues. Here the CDR3 reads CASTSGVGNEQFF. CDR3 nucleotide sequence: TGCGCCAGCACTAGCGGGGTGGGGAATGAGCAGTTCTTC.

CDR3 region: CASSLDTGRGAEAFF. The CDR3 DNA is TGCGCCAGCAGCTTGGATACAGGGCGGGGGGCTGAAGCTTTCTTT. The chain recombines TRBV5-1 with TRBJ1-1; a possible D gene is TRBD1 (6 bases). Trimming pared 0 bases from V and 6 bases from J, leaving 15 bases between. Germline assignment: CDR1 SGHRS and CDR2 YFSETQ. The CDR3 has 15 residues.

The rearrangement uses TRBV6-1 and TRBJ1-2; 10 bases are shared with TRBD1. The J segment lost 4 bases and the V segment lost 4 bases, leaving 6 bases of the junction unmatched. CDR3 length equals 15 residues. Germline V gene data show CDR1 as MNHNS and CDR2 as SASEGT. DNA of the CDR3: TGTGCCAGCAGTGCCGGGACAGGGGCTCCCTATGGCTACACCTTC. This sequence encodes CASSAGTGAPYGYTF.

V and J are TRBV29-1 and TRBJ2-7; 12 positions match TRBD2. Per germline, CDR1 SQVTM and CDR2 ANQGSEA. V shed 6 bases, J shed 4 bases, and the junction held 7 bases outside the gene matches. The CDR3 length is 14 residues. Here the CDR3 reads CSVGLAGYSYEQYF. CDR3 DNA sequence: TGCAGCGTCGGACTAGCGGGATATTCTTACGAGCAGTACTTC.

This chain joins TRBV5-1 and TRBJ2-6; the D is unclear. The CDR3 covers 15 residues. Germline V gene data show CDR1 as SGHRS and CDR2 as YFSETQ. V lost 4 bases and J 0 bases, leaving 8 bases between the germline ends. Here the CDR3 DNA reads TGCGCCAGCAGCCCAGAGGACTCTGGGGCCAACGTCCTGACTTTC. This gives the protein CASSPEDSGANVLTF.

The V call is TRBV27, the J call TRBJ2-5; no firm D call. The CDR3 runs 14 residues. The V gene's germline CDR1 is MNHEY and CDR2 SMNVEV (reference sequence). The V end was cut by 3 bases, the J end by 0 bases, with 8 bases between. CDR3 sequence (DNA): TGTGCCAGCAGTTTTTGGGCAGACCAAGAGACCCAGTACTTC. Protein sequence: CASSFWADQETQYF.

In its sample, this clone was seen a few times. V is TRBV5-1 and J is TRBJ1-1, with 10 nucleotides matching TRBD1. Germline CDR1 is SGHRS and CDR2 is YFSETQ. The CDR3 spans 14 residues. V shed 0 bases and J 6 bases; nucleotides not matched to a gene: 2. For the CDR3, the DNA is TGCGCCAGCAGCTTGGGACAGGGGGCTTCTGAAGCTTTCTTT. Amino acid sequence: CASSLGQGASEAFF.

In DNA form, the CDR3 reads TGCGCCAGCAGCCAAGCCGGGAGCCGAAACACCATATATTTT. It specifies CASSQAGSRNTIYF. This chain joins TRBV5-1 and TRBJ1-3; D remains unclear. Germline V CDR1 and CDR2: SGHRS, YFSETQ. V lost 4 bases, J lost 5 bases, and 13 bases lay in between. The CDR3 has 14 residues.

The genes are TRBV28 and TRBJ1-5; D may be TRBD1 (5 bases). Germline CDR1 MDHEN, CDR2 SYDVKM. Trimming left V 6 bases short and J 1 base short, with 10 bases between. The CDR3 totals 14 residues. The CDR3 spells CASSPPGSNQPQHF. The DNA of the CDR3 is TGTGCCAGCAGCCCCCCAGGGAGCAATCAGCCCCAGCATTTT.

CDR3 amino acids: CASSPTGSPSYEQYF. CDR3 DNA: TGTGCCAGCAGCCCCACAGGGTCCCCTTCCTACGAGCAGTACTTC. The V call is TRBV9, the J call TRBJ2-7; D is possibly TRBD1 (6 bases). V lost 4 bases, J lost 1 base, and 15 bases lay in between. Germline V gives CDR1 SGDLS, CDR2 YYNGEE. The CDR3 has 15 amino acids.

The gene calls are TRBV5-6 and TRBJ1-5; no clear D gene. Trimming left V 3 bases short and J 6 bases short, with 19 bases between. The CDR3 loop spans 16 amino acids. The germline V gene encodes CDR1 SGHDT and CDR2 YYEEEE. DNA for the CDR3: TGTGCCAGCAGCTCGGCCGGGCCCCGGGGTGGTCAGCCCCAGCATTTT. Residues: CASSSAGPRGGQPQHF.

The genes are TRBV6-6 and TRBJ2-1, with 12 bases aligning to TRBD2. The V gene's germline CDR1 is MNHNY and CDR2 SVGAGI (reference sequence). The CDR3 consists of 15 residues. J lost 7 bases, V lost 6 bases, and 7 bases had no gene match. CDR3 sequence (DNA): TGTGCCAGCAGCTCCCTAGCGGGGGGGTTTAATGAGCAGTTCTTC. Translated, it gives CASSSLAGGFNEQFF.

The CDR3 is CASRARTGTYEQYF. Here the CDR3 DNA reads TGTGCCAGCAGAGCCCGGACAGGAACCTACGAGCAGTACTTC. The chain has TRBV5-6 and TRBJ2-7; 7 nucleotides match TRBD1. CDR3 size: 14 residues. The trim removed 5 bases at V and 2 bases at J, leaving 7 bases unmatched. Germline CDR1 SGHDT, CDR2 YYEEEE.